The T cell receptor beta chain under discussion was sequenced for a study of blood T cell repertoires in COVID-19. Turning to the study itself: The origin of the acute and convalescent COVID-19 samples was the United States, Italy and Spain.

Looked up from germline, CDR1 is SNHLY and CDR2 is FYNNEI. Losses at the gene ends were 5 bases for V and 4 bases for J; bases not matched to a gene: 6. This CDR3 region has 15 residues. Using immunoSEQ multiplex PCR, the repertoire was profiled, and TCRdb retains in-frame clones only, with some absent. Of about 68,000 clones listed, approximately 85% were seen once; the top ten hold 23%. The V call is TRBV2, the J call TRBJ1-1; TRBD1 matches at 11 bases. This clonotype was sampled from a man over 45 with acute or convalescent COVID-19. The specimen sequenced was peripheral blood. The CDR3 nucleotides read TGTGCCAGCAGTACACCGGGACAGGGGGTCACTGAAGCTTTCTTT. Amino acid sequence: CASSTPGQGVTEAFF.